Below, one TCR beta chain is given with its context. Other nucleotide sequences from this sample produce the same CDR3. Trimming removed 4 bases from V and 1 base from J; junction bases left unmatched: 2. The CDR3 totals 13 residues. Germline loops: CDR1 SQVTM, CDR2 ANQGSEA. These data are taken from a study of blood T cell repertoires in COVID-19. Overall study context: The United States, Italy and Spain were the sources of the acute and convalescent COVID-19 samples.

It was during active infection that Seattle patients were enrolled and then longitudinally followed. Source study methods: Counts of nucleated cells, estimated from reference gene primer amplification, were obtained. Only in-frame clones appear in the TCRdb table, and some are missing; sequencing was by immunoSEQ multiplex PCR. V, J and clone size are those of that table, while D and trimming were read from the DNA. In the table there are approximately 480,000 clones, 85% to 90% of which are singletons. The material sequenced was peripheral blood. J is TRBJ2-7 and V is TRBV29-1; 9 bases agree with TRBD2. This receptor was taken from a man aged 18 to 30 with COVID-19, enrolled during active disease. The CDR3 nucleotides read TGCAGCGTTGCGACTAGCGGATCCTACGAGCAGTACTTC. Its translation: CSVATSGSYEQYF.